These T cell receptor beta chains were read from a single sample in a study of blood T cell repertoires in COVID-19. Clones were sequenced by immunoSEQ multiplex PCR, and TCRdb holds only the in-frame ones, with some missing. The table includes about 74,000 clones, approximately 84% detected once. The sequenced material came from peripheral blood. The receptors shown here come from a man aged 70 or older with acute or convalescent COVID-19. CDR3s include the opening cysteine and the closing phenylalanine or tryptophan. D genes are given only for firm matches. Some rows have no size entry. The others give once, few or many, or a class for an expanded clone.

>TRBV7-3|TRBJ2-2|few|-
TGTGCCAGCAGCCAGTCAGGGTTCACCGGGGAGCTGTTTTTT
CASSQSGFTGELFF
>TRBV5-1|TRBJ2-3|once|-
TGCGCCAGCAGCATCCCATTGCCCGGGACGCAGTATTTT
CASSIPLPGTQYF
>TRBV9|TRBJ2-2|-|-
TGTGCCAGCAGCGGCCCGGTGGTGGGGGAGCTGTTTTTT
CASSGPVVGELFF
>TRBV7-9|TRBJ1-1|-|TRBD1
TGTGCCAGCAGCTTCCCTACAGGGGTGGGCACTGAAGCTTTCTTT
CASSFPTGVGTEAFF
>TRBV27|TRBJ1-5|-|-
TGTGCCAGCAGTTGGGCCTTTAGTCAGCCCCAGCATTTT
CASSWAFSQPQHF
>TRBV2|TRBJ2-2|-|TRBD2
TGTGCCAGTAGGGGGCGACTAGCGGTTAACACCGGGGAGCTGTTTTTT
CASRGRLAVNTGELFF
>TRBV25-1|TRBJ2-1|-|TRBD1
TGTGCCAGCAGTCGGGACAGCTACAATGAGCAGTTCTTC
CASSRDSYNEQFF
>TRBV10-3|TRBJ1-1|-|-
TGTGCCATCAGTTCTACAGTTAGCGACACTGAAGCTTTCTTT
CAISSTVSDTEAFF
>TRBV7-2|TRBJ1-3|-|-
TGTGCCACCGGACAGGGAAACACCATATATTTT
CATGQGNTIYF
>TRBV19|TRBJ1-5|once|TRBD1
TGTGCCAGTAGTATTAGGGACAGTAATCAGCCCCAGCATTTT
CASSIRDSNQPQHF